A selection of T cell receptor beta chains follows, all from one sample in a study of cytotoxic CD8 clonotypes in ibrutinib-treated CLL. The data were produced by immunoSEQ multiplex PCR, yet TCRdb's version contains in-frame clones alone and is incomplete. The table shows some 92,000 clones, with 70% to 80% occurring only once. The source material was PBMCs, sampled after 24 months of ibrutinib treatment. These receptors all come from a human donor with chronic lymphocytic leukemia. Both conserved end residues are part of each CDR3. The order of the fields is clone size, D gene, V gene, CDR3 length, J gene, CDR3 protein, CDR3 DNA. A D gene is named only where the DNA matches it firmly. Rows give clone size only sometimes, using once, few, many, or a class for an expanded clone.

-,-,TRBV5-6,15,TRBJ2-1,CASSLVGGPYNEQFF,TGTGCCAGCAGCTTGGTAGGGGGTCCCTACAATGAGCAGTTCTTC
-,TRBD1,TRBV28,12,TRBJ1-2,CAITGQARRYTF,TGTGCCATAACCGGACAGGCCCGGCGCTACACCTTC
few,-,TRBV7-3,17,TRBJ1-3,CASSLEWGPGRGNTIYF,TGTGCCAGCAGCCTCGAGTGGGGCCCGGGACGAGGGAACACCATATATTTT
-,-,TRBV5-1,12,TRBJ2-1,CASSYLYNEQFF,TGCGCCAGCAGCTACCTGTACAATGAGCAGTTCTTC
-,-,TRBV27,16,TRBJ1-2,CASSPQGGIPNYGYTF,TGTGCCAGCAGCCCTCAAGGGGGTATTCCTAACTATGGCTACACCTTC
once,-,TRBV12-2,16,TRBJ1-4,CASRLGPLQRNEKLFF,TGTGCAAGTCGCTTAGGGCCTTTACAACGGAATGAAAAACTGTTTTTT
-,-,TRBV19,15,TRBJ1-3,CASSIVSFSGNTIYF,TGTGCCAGTAGTATCGTGTCCTTCTCTGGAAACACCATATATTTT
-,-,TRBV11-2,14,TRBJ1-1,CASSLEWQGGEAFF,TGTGCCAGCAGCTTAGAGTGGCAGGGCGGTGAAGCTTTCTTT
-,-,TRBV5-1,13,TRBJ1-1,CASSPTLNTEAFF,TGCGCCAGCAGCCCTACATTGAACACTGAAGCTTTCTTT
-,-,TRBV11-3,13,TRBJ2-7,CASSLDRGYEQYF,TGTGCCAGCAGCTTAGACAGGGGCTACGAGCAGTACTTC
-,-,TRBV5-6,15,TRBJ2-7,CASSFTPTRHYEQYF,TGTGCCAGCAGCTTCACACCGACCCGCCACTACGAGCAGTACTTC
-,-,TRBV28,15,TRBJ2-3,CASRYMGPSTDTQYF,TGTGCCAGCAGGTACATGGGGCCGAGCACAGATACGCAGTATTTT
-,-,TRBV30,14,TRBJ1-4,CAWSVLGGNEKLFF,TGTGCCTGGAGTGTTTTGGGGGGAAATGAAAAACTGTTTTTT
-,-,TRBV18,15,TRBJ2-3,CASSPQGASTDTQYF,TGTGCCAGCTCACCGCAGGGCGCTAGCACAGATACGCAGTATTTT
-,-,TRBV7-2,15,TRBJ2-5,CASSLGGGRYETQYF,TGTGCCAGCAGCTTAGGAGGAGGGCGATACGAGACCCAGTACTTC
-,TRBD2,TRBV7-9,14,TRBJ2-1,CASSLRSLAEGTFF,TGTGCCAGCAGCTTAAGATCACTAGCGGAGGGGACATTCTTC
-,-,TRBV5-4,13,TRBJ2-5,CASSRTEGETQYF,TGTGCCAGCAGCCGAACAGAGGGAGAGACCCAGTACTTC
-,-,TRBV7-9,12,TRBJ2-7,CASSLEPYEQYF,TGTGCCAGCAGCTTAGAGCCCTACGAGCAGTACTTC
-,TRBD1,TRBV9,15,TRBJ2-1,CASSPRDSSYNEQFF,TGTGCCAGCAGCCCTAGGGACAGTTCCTACAATGAGCAGTTCTTC
-,TRBD1,TRBV5-1,12,TRBJ1-1,CASSLRRGQAFF,TGCGCCAGCAGCTTAAGGAGGGGGCAAGCTTTCTTT
-,-,TRBV23-1,13,TRBJ1-1,CASKLAQNTEAFF,TGCGCCAGCAAGTTAGCACAGAACACTGAAGCTTTCTTT
few,-,TRBV28,12,TRBJ2-7,CASRRKGYEQYF,TGTGCCAGCAGACGCAAGGGCTACGAGCAGTACTTC
-,-,TRBV7-2,15,TRBJ2-1,CASSLPGDFYNEQFF,TGTGCCAGCAGCCTACCAGGGGATTTCTACAATGAGCAGTTCTTC
-,TRBD2,TRBV7-3,16,TRBJ2-3,CASSLTSGGGTDTQYF,TGTGCCAGCAGCTTAACTAGCGGGGGTGGCACAGATACGCAGTATTTT
-,-,TRBV7-8,16,TRBJ2-3,CASSLVVGVGTDTQYF,TGTGCCAGCAGCTTAGTGGTGGGAGTAGGCACAGATACGCAGTATTTT
-,-,TRBV7-2,15,TRBJ1-6,CASSFQGPLNSPLHF,TGTGCCAGCAGCTTTCAGGGCCCTCTTAATTCACCCCTCCACTTT
-,-,TRBV7-9,14,TRBJ1-1,CASSPGTTNTEAFF,TGTGCCAGCAGCCCCGGGACGACTAACACTGAAGCTTTCTTT
-,TRBD1,TRBV28,16,TRBJ2-1,CATISYRGQLNNEQFF,TGTGCCACGATCTCATACCGGGGACAGCTGAACAATGAGCAGTTCTTC
-,TRBD1,TRBV5-1,15,TRBJ2-1,CASSEGQSSYNEQFF,TGCGCCAGCAGCGAGGGACAGAGCTCCTACAATGAGCAGTTCTTC
-,-,TRBV5-6,13,TRBJ1-4,CASSLQGGEKLFF,TGTGCCAGCAGCCTTCAGGGAGGTGAAAAACTGTTTTTT
-,TRBD1,TRBV6-5,14,TRBJ1-2,CASSFRDRGGRHTF,TGTGCCAGCAGTTTCCGGGACAGGGGAGGTCGACACACCTTC
-,-,TRBV19,14,TRBJ1-1,CASSIDRAHTEAFF,TGTGCCAGTAGTATAGACAGGGCCCACACTGAAGCTTTCTTT
-,-,TRBV7-3,16,TRBJ2-3,CASSLTGPGRLNTQYF,TGTGCCAGCAGCTTAACGGGGCCGGGGCGGTTGAATACGCAGTATTTT
-,-,TRBV30,12,TRBJ1-1,CAWSAQGFEAFF,TGTGCCTGGAGTGCTCAGGGATTTGAAGCTTTCTTT
-,TRBD2,TRBV27,16,TRBJ2-7,CASSTPGTSGTYEQYF,TGTGCCAGCAGCACACCTGGGACTAGCGGGACCTACGAGCAGTACTTC
many,-,TRBV27,16,TRBJ2-4,CASSLWPEGAKNIQYF,TGTGCCAGCAGTTTATGGCCAGAGGGGGCCAAAAACATTCAGTACTTC
-,TRBD2,TRBV4-3,18,TRBJ2-5,CASSQDPLAGGAAETQYF,TGCGCCAGCAGCCAAGACCCACTAGCGGGGGGCGCGGCGGAGACCCAGTACTTC
-,-,TRBV11-3,13,TRBJ2-7,CASSLDRGLEQYF,TGTGCCAGCAGCTTAGATCGGGGCCTCGAGCAGTACTTC
-,TRBD1,TRBV27,15,TRBJ1-5,CARAGTASSNQPQHF,TGTGCCAGAGCCGGGACAGCGAGTAGCAATCAGCCCCAGCATTTT
-,-,TRBV7-9,13,TRBJ1-2,CASSLEGSGGYTF,TGTGCCAGCAGCTTAGAGGGCAGCGGTGGCTACACCTTC
-,-,TRBV7-3,15,TRBJ2-3,CASSLSPGPTDTQYF,TGTGCCAGCAGCTTATCCCCCGGGCCTACAGATACGCAGTATTTT
-,-,TRBV7-6,14,TRBJ2-7,CASSLGSLKDEQYF,TGTGCCAGCAGCTTAGGCTCCCTAAAGGACGAGCAGTACTTC
-,-,TRBV7-9,14,TRBJ2-3,CASSLGQGIDTQYF,TGTGCCAGCAGCTTAGGTCAGGGAATAGATACGCAGTATTTT
-,-,TRBV11-3,14,TRBJ2-5,CASSLQGHQETQYF,TGTGCCAGCAGTTTACAGGGCCACCAAGAGACCCAGTACTTC
-,-,TRBV4-2,13,TRBJ2-7,CASSRGGVYEQYF,TGTGCCAGCAGCCGGGGCGGGGTCTACGAGCAGTACTTC
-,-,TRBV7-2,16,TRBJ2-7,CASSVTPSVLNYEQYF,TGTGCCAGCAGCGTCACTCCTAGCGTATTAAACTACGAGCAGTACTTC
-,-,TRBV18,15,TRBJ1-2,CASSPPRGTSYGYTF,TGTGCCAGCTCACCACCCCGGGGAACTAGCTATGGCTACACCTTC
-,TRBD1,TRBV9,14,TRBJ2-7,CASSVWDSGWEQYF,TGTGCCAGCAGCGTATGGGACAGTGGGTGGGAGCAGTACTTC
once,-,TRBV7-2,12,TRBJ2-2,CASSFLSGELFF,TGTGCCAGCAGCTTTCTGTCCGGGGAGCTGTTTTTT